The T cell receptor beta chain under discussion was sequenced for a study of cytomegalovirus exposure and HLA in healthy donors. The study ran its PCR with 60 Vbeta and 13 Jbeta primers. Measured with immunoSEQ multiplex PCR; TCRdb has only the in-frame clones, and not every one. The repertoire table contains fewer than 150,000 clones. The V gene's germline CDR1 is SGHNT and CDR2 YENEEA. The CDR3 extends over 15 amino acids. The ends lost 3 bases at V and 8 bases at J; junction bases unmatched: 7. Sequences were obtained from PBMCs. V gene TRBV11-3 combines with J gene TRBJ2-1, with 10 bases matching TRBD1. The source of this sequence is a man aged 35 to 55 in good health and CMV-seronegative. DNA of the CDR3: TGTGCCAGCAGCTTCGGGACAGGGGACAATCATGAGCAGTTCTTC. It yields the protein CASSFGTGDNHEQFF.